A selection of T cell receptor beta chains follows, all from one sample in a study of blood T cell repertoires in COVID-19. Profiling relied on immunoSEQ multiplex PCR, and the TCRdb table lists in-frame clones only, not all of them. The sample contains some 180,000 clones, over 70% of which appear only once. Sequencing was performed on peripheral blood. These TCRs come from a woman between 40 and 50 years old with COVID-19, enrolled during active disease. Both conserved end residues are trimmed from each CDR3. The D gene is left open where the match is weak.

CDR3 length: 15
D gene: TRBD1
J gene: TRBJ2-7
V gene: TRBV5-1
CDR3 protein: ASRGDRVRRGSYEQY

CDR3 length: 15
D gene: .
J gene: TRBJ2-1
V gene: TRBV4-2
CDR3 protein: ASSQDETTVSYNEQF

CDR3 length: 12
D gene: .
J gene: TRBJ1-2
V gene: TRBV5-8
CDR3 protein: ASSPTREGGGYT

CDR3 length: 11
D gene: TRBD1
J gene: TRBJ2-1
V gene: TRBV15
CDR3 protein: ATKPGGYNEQF

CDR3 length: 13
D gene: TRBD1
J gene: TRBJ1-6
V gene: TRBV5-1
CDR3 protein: ASSLGDREGSPLH

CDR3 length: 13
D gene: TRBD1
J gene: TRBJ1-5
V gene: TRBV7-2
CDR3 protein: ASSFTGTANQPQH

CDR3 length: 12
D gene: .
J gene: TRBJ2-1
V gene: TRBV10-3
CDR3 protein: AISDQGGLGEQF

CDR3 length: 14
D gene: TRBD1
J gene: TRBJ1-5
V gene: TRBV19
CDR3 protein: ASTPQGPGVGQPQH

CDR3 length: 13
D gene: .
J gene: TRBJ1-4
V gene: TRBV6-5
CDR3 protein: ASSRRRGNDEKLF

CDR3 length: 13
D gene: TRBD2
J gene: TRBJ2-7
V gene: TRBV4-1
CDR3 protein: ASSQLAGVGYEQY

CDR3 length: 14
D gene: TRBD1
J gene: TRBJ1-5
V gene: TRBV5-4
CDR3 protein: ASSHGSGQGIQPQH

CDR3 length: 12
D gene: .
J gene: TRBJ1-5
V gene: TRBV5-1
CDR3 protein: ASSLAPGNQPQH

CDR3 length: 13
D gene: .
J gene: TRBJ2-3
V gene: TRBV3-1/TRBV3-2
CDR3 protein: ASSQDFRAEDTQY

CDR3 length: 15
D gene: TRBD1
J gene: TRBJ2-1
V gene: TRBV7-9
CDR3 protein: ASIPGGQGFSYNEQF

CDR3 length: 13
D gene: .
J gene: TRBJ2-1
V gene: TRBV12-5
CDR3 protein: ASGLGVPLYNEQF

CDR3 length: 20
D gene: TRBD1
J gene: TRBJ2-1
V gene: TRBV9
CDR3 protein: ASSVEGTGKGQRTRPDNEQF

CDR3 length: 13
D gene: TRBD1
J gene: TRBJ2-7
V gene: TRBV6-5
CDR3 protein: ASSYSGTGGNEQY

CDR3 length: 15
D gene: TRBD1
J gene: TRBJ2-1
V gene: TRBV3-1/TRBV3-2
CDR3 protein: VSSLRLLTGKGNEQF

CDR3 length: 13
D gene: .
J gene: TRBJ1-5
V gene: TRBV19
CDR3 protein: ASLVRVYSNQPQH

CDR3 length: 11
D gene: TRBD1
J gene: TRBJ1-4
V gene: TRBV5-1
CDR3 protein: ASTDREREKLF

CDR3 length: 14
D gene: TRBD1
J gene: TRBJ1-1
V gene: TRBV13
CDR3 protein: ASSPGTGRVNTEAF

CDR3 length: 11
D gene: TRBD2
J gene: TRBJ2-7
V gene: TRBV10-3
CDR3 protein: ATRGGGFYEQY

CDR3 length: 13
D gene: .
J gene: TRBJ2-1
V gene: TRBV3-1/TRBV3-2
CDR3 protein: ASKAFIGGYYEQF

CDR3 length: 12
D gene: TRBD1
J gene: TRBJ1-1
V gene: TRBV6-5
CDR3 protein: VSNRQGAGTEAF

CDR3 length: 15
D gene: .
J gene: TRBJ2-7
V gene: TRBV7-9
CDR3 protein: ASSSKIGTFDSYEQY

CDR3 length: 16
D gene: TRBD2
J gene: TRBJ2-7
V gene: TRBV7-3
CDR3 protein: ASSPIGLAGGPTYEQY

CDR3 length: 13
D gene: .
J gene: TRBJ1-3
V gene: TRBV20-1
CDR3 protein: SASLWTPSENTIY

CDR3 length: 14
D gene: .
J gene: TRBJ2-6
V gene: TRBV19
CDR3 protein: ASSIRGGSGANVLT

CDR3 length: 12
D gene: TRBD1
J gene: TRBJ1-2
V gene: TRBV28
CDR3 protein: ASSSAGGAGGYT

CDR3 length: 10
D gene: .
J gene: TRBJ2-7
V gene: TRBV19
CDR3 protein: ASSRPGYEQY

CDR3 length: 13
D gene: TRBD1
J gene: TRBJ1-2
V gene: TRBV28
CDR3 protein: ASTEIPGTALGYT